A selection of T cell receptor beta chains follows, all from one sample in a study of T cells in Graves' hyperthyroidism and ophthalmopathy. TCRdb called the multiplex PCR reads again in MiXCR, with one record for every CDR3 protein. The repertoire consists of about 620,000 distinct CDR3 sequences, with around 16% occurring once and the leading ten covering around 4%. The sample comprised blood. The receptors were sampled from a young woman with Graves' hyperthyroidism. Both conserved end residues are part of each CDR3. The D gene is left open where the match is weak. Size values are once, few and many counts, or a class for expanded clones, and some rows have none.

many,-,TRBJ1-1,TRBV11-2,CASSAGIRVGTEAFF,TGTGCCAGCAGCGCCGGGATACGGGTGGGCACTGAAGCTTTCTTT
-,-,TRBJ2-1,TRBV13,CASSLGRSSPRGNEQFF,TGTGCCAGCAGCTTAGGCCGGTCTAGCCCCCGTGGTAATGAGCAGTTCTTC
-,TRBD2,TRBJ2-3,TRBV12-3/TRBV12-4,CASSFDGAGGADTQYF,TGTGCCAGCAGTTTTGACGGGGCGGGAGGGGCAGATACGCAGTATTTT
-,-,TRBJ2-4,TRBV7-9,CASSLDGEVIQYF,TGTGCCAGCAGCTTAGATGGGGAGGTCATTCAGTACTTC
-,-,TRBJ1-5,TRBV28,CASSLYSGQPQHF,TGTGCCAGCAGTTTATATAGTGGTCAGCCCCAGCATTTT
many,-,TRBJ1-1,TRBV10-3,CAIATRVTEAFF,TGTGCCATCGCTACACGAGTCACTGAAGCTTTCTTT
-,TRBD1,TRBJ1-5,TRBV20-1,CSGEGDRRDNQPQHF,TGCAGTGGGGAAGGGGACAGGAGGGACAATCAGCCCCAGCATTTT
many,TRBD2,TRBJ2-1,TRBV28,CASMGGNNEQFF,TGTGCCAGCATGGGAGGGAACAATGAGCAGTTCTTC
few,-,TRBJ2-1,TRBV18,CASSPNLQEDEQFF,TGTGCCAGCTCACCAAATCTTCAGGAGGATGAGCAGTTCTTC
-,-,TRBJ1-3,TRBV4-2,CASSLGWSSGNTIYF,TGTGCCAGCAGCTTGGGGTGGAGCTCTGGAAACACCATATATTTT
many,-,TRBJ1-1,TRBV27,CASSLVKGVKGTEAFF,TGTGCCAGCAGTTTAGTAAAGGGGGTGAAAGGCACTGAAGCTTTCTTT
-,TRBD1,TRBJ1-2,TRBV20-1,CSASSAGGNGYTF,TGCAGTGCTAGCAGCGCAGGGGGCAATGGCTACACCTTC
many,TRBD1,TRBJ1-2,TRBV18,CASSRGTDNYGYTF,TGTGCCAGCTCACGGGGGACAGATAACTATGGCTACACCTTC
many,-,TRBJ1-5,TRBV7-2,CASSLRQGPQPQHF,TGTGCCAGCAGCTTAAGGCAGGGACCCCAGCCCCAGCATTTT
many,TRBD1,TRBJ2-1,TRBV7-9,CASSLGQYNEQFF,TGTGCCAGCAGCTTGGGACAGTACAATGAGCAGTTCTTC
few,-,TRBJ2-7,TRBV3-1,CASSQEQGPSYEQYF,TGTGCCAGCAGCCAAGAACAGGGCCCGTCCTACGAGCAGTACTTC
many,-,TRBJ2-3,TRBV18,CASSPPSGVEDTQYF,TGTGCCAGCTCCCCCCCGAGTGGGGTGGAAGATACGCAGTATTTT
few,-,TRBJ1-3,TRBV20-1,CSASPYSGNTIYF,TGCAGTGCTAGTCCTTACTCTGGAAACACCATATATTTT
few,TRBD1,TRBJ2-1,TRBV3-1,CASSPEPGTGVFDEQFF,TGCGCCAGCAGCCCTGAACCCGGGACAGGGGTTTTCGATGAGCAGTTCTTC
few,TRBD2,TRBJ2-1,TRBV3-1,CASSQGAGNYNEQFF,TGTGCCAGCAGCCAAGGAGCGGGAAATTACAATGAGCAGTTCTTC
-,TRBD1,TRBJ1-5,TRBV10-3,CAISGQGSNQPQHF,TGTGCCATCAGTGGACAGGGCAGCAATCAGCCCCAGCATTTT
many,-,TRBJ2-1,TRBV28,CASSSRMVEQFF,TGTGCCAGCAGTTCTCGGATGGTTGAGCAGTTCTTC
-,-,TRBJ2-1,TRBV9,CASSVDRSYNEQFF,TGTGCCAGCAGCGTAGATCGCTCCTACAATGAGCAGTTCTTC
-,TRBD2,TRBJ2-1,TRBV5-6,CASSSVKIAGSYNEQFF,TGTGCCAGCAGCTCCGTTAAGATAGCGGGGTCCTACAATGAGCAGTTCTTC
-,TRBD2,TRBJ2-7,TRBV7-2,CASSLDGTSGSDEQYF,TGTGCCAGCAGCCTAGACGGGACTAGCGGGAGTGACGAGCAGTACTTC
once,-,TRBJ2-1,TRBV9,CASSAEGRESYNEQFF,TGTGCCAGCAGCGCAGAGGGCAGGGAGTCCTACAATGAGCAGTTCTTC
-,-,TRBJ1-6,TRBV11-1,CASSQTGGFDSLHF,TGTGCCAGCAGCCAGACGGGGGGATTTGATTCCCTCCACTTT
many,TRBD1,TRBJ2-1,TRBV28,CASSATGASYNEQFF,TGTGCCAGCAGCGCCACAGGGGCCTCCTACAATGAGCAGTTCTTC
-,-,TRBJ2-1,TRBV20-1,CSARVSRYNEQFF,TGCAGTGCTAGGGTTTCGAGATACAATGAGCAGTTCTTC
-,-,TRBJ2-5,TRBV9,CASSPRLGAGETQYF,TGTGCCAGCAGCCCACGATTAGGGGCCGGGGAGACCCAGTACTTC
many,-,TRBJ1-1,TRBV7-2,CASSLSGANTEAFF,TGTGCCAGCAGCTTAAGTGGAGCGAACACTGAAGCTTTCTTT
-,TRBD2,TRBJ2-2,TRBV18,CASSPSSGRASAGELFF,TGTGCCAGCTCACCATCCAGCGGGAGGGCCTCGGCCGGGGAGCTGTTTTTT
many,-,TRBJ1-1,TRBV6-2/TRBV6-3,CASSYSRRGVNTEAFF,TGTGCCAGCAGTTACTCGCGACGGGGGGTGAACACTGAAGCTTTCTTT
few,-,TRBJ1-2,TRBV13,CASSLGREGIDGYTF,TGTGCCAGCAGCTTAGGCCGGGAGGGTATAGATGGCTACACCTTC
-,TRBD2,TRBJ2-7,TRBV7-9,CASSSWVGTRGEQYF,TGTGCCAGCAGCTCGTGGGTGGGGACTAGAGGCGAGCAGTACTTC
-,-,TRBJ2-5,TRBV5-1,CASSFITAFETQYF,TGCGCCAGCAGCTTTATCACAGCCTTTGAGACCCAGTACTTC
-,TRBD2,TRBJ2-5,TRBV20-1,CSARDFKGLAVQETQYF,TGCAGTGCTAGAGATTTTAAGGGACTAGCGGTCCAAGAGACCCAGTACTTC
-,TRBD2,TRBJ2-1,TRBV20-1,CSAPLAGDHNEQFF,TGCAGTGCTCCTCTAGCGGGAGATCACAATGAGCAGTTCTTC
few,TRBD1,TRBJ2-5,TRBV10-3,CAIRSGQEETQYF,TGTGCCATCAGATCAGGACAGGAAGAGACCCAGTACTTC